This T cell receptor (beta chain) was captured by sequencing in a study of cytomegalovirus exposure and HLA in healthy donors. The PCR employed 60 Vbeta primers together with 13 Jbeta primers. Authors' methods: There were around 80 million unique TCR beta chains by a later count, and approximately 12 million of them were shared. Data came from immunoSEQ multiplex PCR; TCRdb stores just in-frame clones and leaves some out. V, J and clone size were drawn from that table, and D and trimming were deduced from the DNA. Seen here are 86,000 or so clones, about four fifths observed once, and the top ten hold about 14%. With 5 bases removed from V and 5 bases from J, the gap between germline ends came to 10 bases. The CDR3 spans 12 residues. Germline CDR1 MNHEY, CDR2 SMNVEV (reference sequence).

This receptor was identified in a woman in her forties in good health and CMV-seropositive. Sequencing used PBMCs. The V and J genes are TRBV27 and TRBJ2-7; D might be TRBD1 (5 bases). In nucleotides, the CDR3 is TGTGCCAGCAGTGGATGGGGCCACGAGCAGTACTTC. This sequence encodes CASSGWGHEQYF.